The present T cell receptor beta chain was sequenced within a study of T cell responses to AZD1222 COVID-19 vaccine. Notes on the study in general: Repertoire samples came only from after the peak T cell response. It was only six AZD1222 recipients who were seropositive at baseline.

Details on this clone: Its target is unknown.

Produced via immunoSEQ multiplex PCR; TCRdb's table is partial and in-frame only. Of around 140,000 clones in the sample, around 90% were seen once. The material sequenced was peripheral blood, taken on day 0 of AZD1222 vaccination. This clonotype was sampled from an adult in good health.

CDR3 coding DNA: TGTGCCAGTAGTACCGCGAAGGGGGCGAGGGACCCTGAAGCTTTCTTT. It yields the protein CASSTAKGARDPEAFF. The gene calls are TRBV19 and TRBJ1-1; TRBD1 matches at 7 bases. The J segment lost 6 bases and the V segment lost 4 bases, leaving 14 bases of the junction unmatched. CDR1 and CDR2 from the germline V gene are LNHDA and SQIVND (reference sequence). This CDR3 contains 16 residues.